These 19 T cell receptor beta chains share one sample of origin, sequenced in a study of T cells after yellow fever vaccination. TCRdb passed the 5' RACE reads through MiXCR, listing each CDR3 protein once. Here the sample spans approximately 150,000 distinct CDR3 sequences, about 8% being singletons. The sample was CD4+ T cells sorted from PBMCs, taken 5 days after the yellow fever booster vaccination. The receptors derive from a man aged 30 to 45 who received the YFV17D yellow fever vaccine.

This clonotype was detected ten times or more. The CDR3 loop reads CASSGIYGYTF. The DNA for the CDR3 is TGTGCCAGCAGTGGGATCTATGGCTACACCTTC. The chain employs TRBV12-3 or TRBV12-4 and TRBJ1-2; D gene uncertain. The CDR3 extends over 11 amino acids. V was clipped by 5 bases and J by 4 bases, with 5 bases between them.

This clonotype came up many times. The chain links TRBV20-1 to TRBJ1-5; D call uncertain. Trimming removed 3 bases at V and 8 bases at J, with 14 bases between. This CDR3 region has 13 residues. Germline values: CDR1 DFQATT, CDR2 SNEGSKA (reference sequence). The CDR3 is CSASLSSLEPQHF. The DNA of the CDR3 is TGCAGTGCTAGTTTATCGAGCTTGGAGCCCCAGCATTTT.

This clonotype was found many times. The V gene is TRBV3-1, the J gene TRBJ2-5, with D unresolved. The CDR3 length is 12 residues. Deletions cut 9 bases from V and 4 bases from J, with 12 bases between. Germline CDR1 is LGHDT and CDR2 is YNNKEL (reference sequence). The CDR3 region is CASWAVGETQYF. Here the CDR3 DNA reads TGTGCCAGTTGGGCGGTTGGAGAGACCCAGTACTTC.

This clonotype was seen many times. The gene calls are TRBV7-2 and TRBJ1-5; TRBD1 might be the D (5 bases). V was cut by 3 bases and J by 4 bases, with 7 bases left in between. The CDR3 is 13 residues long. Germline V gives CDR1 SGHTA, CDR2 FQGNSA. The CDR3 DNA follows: TGTGCCAGCAGCTTGAGGGGAAATCAGCCCCAGCATTTT. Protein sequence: CASSLRGNQPQHF.

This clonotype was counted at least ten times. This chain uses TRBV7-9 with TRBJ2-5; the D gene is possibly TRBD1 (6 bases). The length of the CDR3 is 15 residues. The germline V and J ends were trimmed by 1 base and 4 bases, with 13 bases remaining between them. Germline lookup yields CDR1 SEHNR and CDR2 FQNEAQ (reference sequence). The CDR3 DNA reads TGTGCCAGCAGCTTAGTCCCGGGACAAGGAGAGACCCAGTACTTC. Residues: CASSLVPGQGETQYF.

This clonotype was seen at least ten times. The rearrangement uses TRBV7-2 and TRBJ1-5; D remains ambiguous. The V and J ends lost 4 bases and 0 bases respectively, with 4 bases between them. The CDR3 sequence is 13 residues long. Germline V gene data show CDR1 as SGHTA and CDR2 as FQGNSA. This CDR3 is CASSWDSNQPQHF. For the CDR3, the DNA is TGTGCCAGCAGCTGGGATAGCAATCAGCCCCAGCATTTT.

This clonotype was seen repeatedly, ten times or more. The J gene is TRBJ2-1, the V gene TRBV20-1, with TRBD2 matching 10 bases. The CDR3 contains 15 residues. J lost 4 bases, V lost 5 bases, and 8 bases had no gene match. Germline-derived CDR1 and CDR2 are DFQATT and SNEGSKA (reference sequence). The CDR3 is CSAWTSGRWYNEQFF. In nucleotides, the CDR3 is TGCAGTGCTTGGACTAGCGGACGTTGGTACAATGAGCAGTTCTTC.

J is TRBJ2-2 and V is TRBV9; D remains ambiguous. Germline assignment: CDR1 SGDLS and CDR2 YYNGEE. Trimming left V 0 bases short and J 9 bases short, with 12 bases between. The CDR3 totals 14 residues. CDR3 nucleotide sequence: TGTGCCAGCAGCGTAGACTATCTTGGGCGGGAGCTGTTTTTT. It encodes CASSVDYLGRELFF.

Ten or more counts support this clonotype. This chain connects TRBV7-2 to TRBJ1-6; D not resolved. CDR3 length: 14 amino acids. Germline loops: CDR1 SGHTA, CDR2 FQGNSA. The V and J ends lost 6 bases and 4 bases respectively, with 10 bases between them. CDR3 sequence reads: CASSGVGYNSPLHF. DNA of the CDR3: TGTGCCAGCAGTGGGGTCGGATATAATTCACCCCTCCACTTT.

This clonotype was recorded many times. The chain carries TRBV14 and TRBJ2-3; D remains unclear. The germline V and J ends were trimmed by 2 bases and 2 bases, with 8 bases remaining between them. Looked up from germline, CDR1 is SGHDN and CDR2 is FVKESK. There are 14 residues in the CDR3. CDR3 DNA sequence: TGTGCCAGCAGCCAATCACAGCCCACAGATACGCAGTATTTT. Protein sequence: CASSQSQPTDTQYF. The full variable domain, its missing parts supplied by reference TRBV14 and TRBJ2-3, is EAGVTQFPSHSVIEKGQTVTLRCDPISGHDNLYWYRRVMGKEIKFLLHFVKESKQDESGMPNNRFLAERTGGTYSTLKVQPAELEDSGVYFCASSQSQPTDTQYFGPGTRLTVL.

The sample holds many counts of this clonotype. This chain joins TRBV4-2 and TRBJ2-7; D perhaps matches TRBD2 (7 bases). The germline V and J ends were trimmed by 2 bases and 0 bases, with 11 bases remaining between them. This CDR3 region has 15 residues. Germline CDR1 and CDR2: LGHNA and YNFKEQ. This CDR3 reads CASSQLADSSYEQYF. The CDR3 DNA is TGTGCCAGCAGCCAACTAGCGGACAGCTCCTACGAGCAGTACTTC.

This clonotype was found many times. In DNA form, the CDR3 reads TGTGCCAGCAGTTTCCTCAGGGGTGGTAAGGGAGGCTACACCTTC. Amino acid sequence: CASSFLRGGKGGYTF. V is TRBV27 and J is TRBJ1-2; D possibly corresponds to TRBD1 (6 bases). Per the germline V gene, CDR1 is MNHEY and CDR2 is SMNVEV (reference sequence). The CDR3 covers 15 residues. V was clipped by 3 bases and J by 8 bases, with 19 bases between them.

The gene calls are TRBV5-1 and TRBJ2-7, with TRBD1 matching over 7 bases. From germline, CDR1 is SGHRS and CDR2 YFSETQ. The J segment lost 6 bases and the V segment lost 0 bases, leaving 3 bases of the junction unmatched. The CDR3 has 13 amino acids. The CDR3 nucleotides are TGCGCCAGCAGCTTGGGACAGGGCACCGAGCAGTACTTC. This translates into CASSLGQGTEQYF. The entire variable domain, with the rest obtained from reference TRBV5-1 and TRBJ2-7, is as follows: KAGVTQTPRYLIKTRGQQVTLSCSPISGHRSVSWYQQTPGQGLQFLFEYFSETQRNKGNFPGRFSGRQFSNSRSEMNVSTLELGDSALYLCASSLGQGTEQYFGPGTRLTVT.

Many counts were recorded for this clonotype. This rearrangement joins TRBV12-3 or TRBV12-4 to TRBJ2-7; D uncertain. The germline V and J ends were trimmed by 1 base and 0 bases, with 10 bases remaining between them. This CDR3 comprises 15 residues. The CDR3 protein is CASSLVSTSSYEQYF. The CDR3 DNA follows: TGTGCCAGCAGTTTAGTCTCTACCAGCTCCTACGAGCAGTACTTC.

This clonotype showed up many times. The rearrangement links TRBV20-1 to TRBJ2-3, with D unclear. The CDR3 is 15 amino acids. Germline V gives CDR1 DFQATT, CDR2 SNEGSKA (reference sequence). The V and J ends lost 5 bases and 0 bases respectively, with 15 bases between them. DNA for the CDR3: TGCAGTGCTCCCGCAGCCGGCCACAGCACAGATACGCAGTATTTT. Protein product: CSAPAAGHSTDTQYF.

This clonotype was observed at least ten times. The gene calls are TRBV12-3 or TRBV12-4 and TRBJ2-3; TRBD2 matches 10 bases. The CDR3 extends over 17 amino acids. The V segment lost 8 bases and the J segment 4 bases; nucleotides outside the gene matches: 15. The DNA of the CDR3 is TGTGCCAGCTCAGGCCTAGCGGGAGTCGGGGGGGCAGATACGCAGTATTTT. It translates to CASSGLAGVGGADTQYF.

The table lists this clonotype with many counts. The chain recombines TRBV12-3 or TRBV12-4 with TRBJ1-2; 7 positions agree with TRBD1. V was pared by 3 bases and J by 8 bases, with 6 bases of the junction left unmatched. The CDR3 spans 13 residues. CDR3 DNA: TGTGCCAGCAGTTTCCCAGACAGGGTCGGCTACACCTTC. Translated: CASSFPDRVGYTF.

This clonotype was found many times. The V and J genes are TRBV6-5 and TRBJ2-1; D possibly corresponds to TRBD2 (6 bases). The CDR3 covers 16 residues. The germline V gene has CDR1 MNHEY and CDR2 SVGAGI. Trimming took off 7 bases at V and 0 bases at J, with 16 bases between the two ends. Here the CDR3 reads CASTPFAGSSYNEQFF. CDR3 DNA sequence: TGTGCCAGCACACCTTTTGCGGGATCCTCCTACAATGAGCAGTTCTTC.

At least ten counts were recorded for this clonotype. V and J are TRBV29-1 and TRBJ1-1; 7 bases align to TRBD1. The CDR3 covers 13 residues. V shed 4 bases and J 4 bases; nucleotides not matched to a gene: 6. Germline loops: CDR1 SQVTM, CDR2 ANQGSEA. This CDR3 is CSVVGQSVTEAFF. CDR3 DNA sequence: TGCAGCGTTGTGGGACAGTCGGTCACTGAAGCTTTCTTT.